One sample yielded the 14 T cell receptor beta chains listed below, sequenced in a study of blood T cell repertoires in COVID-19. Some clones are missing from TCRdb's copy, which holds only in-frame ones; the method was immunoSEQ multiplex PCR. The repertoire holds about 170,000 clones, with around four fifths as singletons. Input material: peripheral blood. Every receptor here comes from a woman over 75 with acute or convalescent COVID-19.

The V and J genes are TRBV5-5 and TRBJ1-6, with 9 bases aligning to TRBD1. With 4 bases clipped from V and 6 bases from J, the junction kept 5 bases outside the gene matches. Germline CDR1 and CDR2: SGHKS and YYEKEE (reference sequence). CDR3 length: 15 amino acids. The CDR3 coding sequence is TGTGCCAGCAGCCCGGGGACAGGGTTTAATTCACCCCTCCACTTT. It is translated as CASSPGTGFNSPLHF.

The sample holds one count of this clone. The CDR3 sequence is CASSQLEGVSQYF. DNA for the CDR3: TGCGCCAGCAGCCAACTCGAAGGGGTGAGCCAGTACTTC. The J gene is TRBJ2-5, the V gene TRBV4-1, with TRBD1 as a possible D gene (5 bases). V was clipped by 2 bases and J by 10 bases, with 14 bases between them. The V gene's germline CDR1 is MGHRA and CDR2 YSYEKL. CDR3 length: 13 amino acids.

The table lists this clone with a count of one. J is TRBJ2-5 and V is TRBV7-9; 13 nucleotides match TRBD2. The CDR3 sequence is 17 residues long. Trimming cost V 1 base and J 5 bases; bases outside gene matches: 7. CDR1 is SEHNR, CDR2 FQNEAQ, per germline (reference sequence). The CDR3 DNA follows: TGTGCCAGCAGCTTAGGGACTAGCGGGGGAGAGGTGGAGACCCAGTACTTC. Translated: CASSLGTSGGEVETQYF.

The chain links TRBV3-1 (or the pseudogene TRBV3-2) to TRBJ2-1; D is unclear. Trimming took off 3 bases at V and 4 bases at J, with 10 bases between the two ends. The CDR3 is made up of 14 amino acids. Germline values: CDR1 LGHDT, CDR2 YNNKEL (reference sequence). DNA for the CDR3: TGTGCCAGCAGCCATACTTCTAGTTACAATGAGCAGTTCTTC. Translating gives CASSHTSSYNEQFF.

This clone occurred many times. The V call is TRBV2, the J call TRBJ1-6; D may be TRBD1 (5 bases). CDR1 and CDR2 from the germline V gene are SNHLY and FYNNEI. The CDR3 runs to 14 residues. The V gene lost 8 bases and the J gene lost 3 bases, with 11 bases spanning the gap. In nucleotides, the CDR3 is TGTGCCAGCCGGCTGGACAACTATAATTCACCCCTCCACTTT. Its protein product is CASRLDNYNSPLHF. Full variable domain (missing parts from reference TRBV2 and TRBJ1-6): EPEVTQTPSHQVTQMGQEVILRCVPISNHLYFYWYRQILGQKVEFLVSFYNNEISEKSEIFDDQFSVERPDGSNFTLKIRSTKLEDSAMYFCASRLDNYNSPLHFGNGTRLTVT.

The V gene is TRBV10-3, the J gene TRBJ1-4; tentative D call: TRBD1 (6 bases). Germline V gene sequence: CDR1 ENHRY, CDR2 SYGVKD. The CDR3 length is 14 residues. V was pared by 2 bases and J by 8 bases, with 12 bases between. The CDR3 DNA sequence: TGTGCCATCAGTGAGGTACAGGGAGTCGAAAAACTGTTTTTT. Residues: CAISEVQGVEKLFF.

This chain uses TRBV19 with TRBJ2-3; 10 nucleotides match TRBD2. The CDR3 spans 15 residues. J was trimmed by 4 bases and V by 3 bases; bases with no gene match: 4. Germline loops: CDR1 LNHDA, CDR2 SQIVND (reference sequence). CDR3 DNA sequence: TGTGCCAGTAGTATCAGCGGGAGGGCCGCAGATACGCAGTATTTT. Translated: CASSISGRAADTQYF.

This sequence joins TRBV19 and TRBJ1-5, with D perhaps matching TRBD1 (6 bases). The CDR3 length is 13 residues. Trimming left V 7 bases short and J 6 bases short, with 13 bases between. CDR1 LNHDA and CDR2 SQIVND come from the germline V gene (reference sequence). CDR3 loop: CASNRAASQPQHF. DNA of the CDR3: TGTGCCAGTAACAGGGCGGCAAGTCAGCCCCAGCATTTT.

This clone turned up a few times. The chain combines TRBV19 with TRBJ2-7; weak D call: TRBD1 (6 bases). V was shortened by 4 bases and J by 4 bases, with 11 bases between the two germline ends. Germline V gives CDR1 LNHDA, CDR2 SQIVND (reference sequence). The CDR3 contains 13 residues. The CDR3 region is CASSKNREYEQYF. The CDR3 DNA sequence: TGTGCCAGTAGTAAAAACAGGGAGTACGAGCAGTACTTC.

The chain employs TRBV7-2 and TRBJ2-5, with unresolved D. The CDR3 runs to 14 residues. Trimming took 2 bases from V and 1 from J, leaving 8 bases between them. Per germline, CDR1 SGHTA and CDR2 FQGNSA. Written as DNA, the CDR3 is TGTGCCAGCAGCTTAACCTGGAGCCAAGAGACCCAGTACTTC. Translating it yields CASSLTWSQETQYF.

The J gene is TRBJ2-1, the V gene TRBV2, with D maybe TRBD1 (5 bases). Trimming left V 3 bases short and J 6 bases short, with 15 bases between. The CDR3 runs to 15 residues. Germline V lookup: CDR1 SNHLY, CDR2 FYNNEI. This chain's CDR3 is CASSDSQGWGNEQFF. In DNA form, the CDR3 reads TGTGCCAGCAGTGACAGTCAGGGTTGGGGCAATGAGCAGTTCTTC.

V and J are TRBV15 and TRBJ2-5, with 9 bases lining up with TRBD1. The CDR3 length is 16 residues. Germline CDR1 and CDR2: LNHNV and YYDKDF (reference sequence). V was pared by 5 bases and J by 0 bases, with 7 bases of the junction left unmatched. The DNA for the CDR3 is TGTGCCACCAGCGGATGGACAGGGGCCGACCAAGAGACCCAGTACTTC. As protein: CATSGWTGADQETQYF.

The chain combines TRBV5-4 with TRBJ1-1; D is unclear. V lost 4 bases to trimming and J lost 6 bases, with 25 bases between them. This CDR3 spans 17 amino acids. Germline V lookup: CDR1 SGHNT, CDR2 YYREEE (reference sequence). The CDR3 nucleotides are TGTGCCAGCAGCCCCCCGGAGGCACTCTATAGTGTCGCTGAAGCTTTCTTT. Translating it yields CASSPPEALYSVAEAFF. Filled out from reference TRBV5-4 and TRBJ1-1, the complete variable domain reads ETGVTQSPTHLIKTRGQQVTLRCSSQSGHNTVSWYQQALGQGPQFIFQYYREEENGRGNFPPRFSGLQFPNYSSELNVNALELDDSALYLCASSPPEALYSVAEAFFGQGTRLTVV.

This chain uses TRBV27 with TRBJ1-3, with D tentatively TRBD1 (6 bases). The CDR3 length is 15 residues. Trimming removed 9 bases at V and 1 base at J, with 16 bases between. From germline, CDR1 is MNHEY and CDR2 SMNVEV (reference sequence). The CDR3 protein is CARYKGEWSGNTIYF. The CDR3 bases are TGTGCCAGGTATAAGGGGGAATGGTCTGGAAACACCATATATTTT.